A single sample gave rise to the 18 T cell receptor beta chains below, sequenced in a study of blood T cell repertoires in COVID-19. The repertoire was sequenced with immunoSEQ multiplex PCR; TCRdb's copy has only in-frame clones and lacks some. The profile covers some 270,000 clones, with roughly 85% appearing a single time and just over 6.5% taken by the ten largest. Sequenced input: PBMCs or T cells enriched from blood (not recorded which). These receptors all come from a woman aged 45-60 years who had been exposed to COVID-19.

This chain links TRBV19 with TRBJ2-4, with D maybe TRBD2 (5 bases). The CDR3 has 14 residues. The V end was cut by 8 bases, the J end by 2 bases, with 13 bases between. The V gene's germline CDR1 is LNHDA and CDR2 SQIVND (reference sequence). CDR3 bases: TGTGCCAGTGGCCTTGGGAGAACCAAAAACATTCAGTACTTC. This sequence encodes CASGLGRTKNIQYF.

The CDR3 reads CASSRAFGQGAHGYTF. The CDR3 coding sequence is TGTGCCAGCAGCCGCGCGTTTGGTCAGGGGGCCCATGGCTACACCTTC. This chain joins TRBV5-6 and TRBJ1-2, with TRBD1 identical over 8 bases. The CDR3 extends over 16 amino acids. CDR1 SGHDT and CDR2 YYEEEE come from the germline V gene. Trimming removed 4 bases from V and 6 bases from J; junction bases left unmatched: 14. The complete variable domain, with remaining parts taken from reference TRBV5-6 and TRBJ1-2, reads DAGVTQSPTHLIKTRGQQVTLRCSPKSGHDTVSWYQQALGQGPQFIFQYYEEEERQRGNFPDRFSGHQFPNYSSELNVNALLLGDSALYLCASSRAFGQGAHGYTFGSGTRLTVV.

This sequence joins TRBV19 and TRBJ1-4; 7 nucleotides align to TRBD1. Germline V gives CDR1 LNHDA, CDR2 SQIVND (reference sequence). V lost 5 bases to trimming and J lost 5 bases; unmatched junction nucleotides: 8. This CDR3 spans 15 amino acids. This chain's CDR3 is CASSPPGQRNEKLFF. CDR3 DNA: TGTGCCAGTAGTCCTCCGGGACAGCGGAATGAAAAACTGTTTTTT.

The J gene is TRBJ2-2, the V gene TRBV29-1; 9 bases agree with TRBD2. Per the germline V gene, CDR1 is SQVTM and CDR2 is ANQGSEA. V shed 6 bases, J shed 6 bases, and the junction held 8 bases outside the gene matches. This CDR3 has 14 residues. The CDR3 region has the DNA TGCAGCGTAGACCCCGGGACTAGCTCCGGGGAGCTGTTTTTT. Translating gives CSVDPGTSSGELFF.

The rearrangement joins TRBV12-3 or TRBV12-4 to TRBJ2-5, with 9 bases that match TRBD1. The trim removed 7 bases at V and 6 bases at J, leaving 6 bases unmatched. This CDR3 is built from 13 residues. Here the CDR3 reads CASTETGGKTQYF. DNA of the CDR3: TGTGCCAGCACCGAGACAGGGGGAAAGACCCAGTACTTC.

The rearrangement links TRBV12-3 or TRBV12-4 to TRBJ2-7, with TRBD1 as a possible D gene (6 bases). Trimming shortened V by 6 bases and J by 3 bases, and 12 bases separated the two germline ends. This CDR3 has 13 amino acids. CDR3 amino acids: CASSRQDDYEQYF. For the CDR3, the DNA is TGTGCCAGCAGCCGACAGGATGACTACGAGCAGTACTTC.

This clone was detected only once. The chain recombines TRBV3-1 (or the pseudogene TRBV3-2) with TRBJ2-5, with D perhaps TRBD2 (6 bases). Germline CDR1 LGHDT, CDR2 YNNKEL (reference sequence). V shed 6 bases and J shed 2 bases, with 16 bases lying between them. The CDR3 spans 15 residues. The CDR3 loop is CASSRTGTAQETQYF. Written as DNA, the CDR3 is TGTGCCAGCAGTCGAACCGGGACTGCTCAAGAGACCCAGTACTTC.

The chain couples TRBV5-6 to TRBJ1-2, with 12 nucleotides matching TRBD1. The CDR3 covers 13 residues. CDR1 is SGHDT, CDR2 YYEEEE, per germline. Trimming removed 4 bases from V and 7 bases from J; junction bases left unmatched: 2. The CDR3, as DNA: TGTGCCAGCAGCCTGGGACAGGGGGCTGGCTACACCTTC. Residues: CASSLGQGAGYTF.

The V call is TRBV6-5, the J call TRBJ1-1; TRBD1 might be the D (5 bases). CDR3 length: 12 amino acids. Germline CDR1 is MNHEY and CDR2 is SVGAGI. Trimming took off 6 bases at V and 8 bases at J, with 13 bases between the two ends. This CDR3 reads CASSRVGLEAFF. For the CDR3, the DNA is TGTGCCAGCAGCAGGGTAGGGCTGGAAGCTTTCTTT.

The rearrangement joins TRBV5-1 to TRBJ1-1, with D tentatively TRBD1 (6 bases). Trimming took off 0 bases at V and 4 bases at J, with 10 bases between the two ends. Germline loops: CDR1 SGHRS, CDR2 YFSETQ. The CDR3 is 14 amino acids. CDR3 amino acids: CASSLEQGVTEAFF. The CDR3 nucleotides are TGCGCCAGCAGCTTGGAACAGGGTGTCACTGAAGCTTTCTTT.

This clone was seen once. CDR3 DNA sequence: TGTGCCAGCAGTATCTACCCTTCACGAACCTACAATGAGCAGTTCTTC. Its translation is CASSIYPSRTYNEQFF. This chain uses TRBV27 with TRBJ2-1; D gene unclear. The length of the CDR3 is 16 residues. V gave up 5 bases and J gave up 2 bases, with 16 bases separating them. Germline CDR1 reads MNHEY; CDR2 reads SMNVEV (reference sequence).

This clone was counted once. The CDR3, as DNA: TGTGCCATCAGTAACCCGCCAGGGCCGTATGGCTACACCTTC. This gives the protein CAISNPPGPYGYTF. The chain has TRBV10-3 and TRBJ1-2; possibly TRBD1 for D (5 bases). V shed 5 bases and J shed 5 bases, with 15 bases lying between them. The CDR3 spans 14 residues. Germline V gene sequence: CDR1 ENHRY, CDR2 SYGVKD.

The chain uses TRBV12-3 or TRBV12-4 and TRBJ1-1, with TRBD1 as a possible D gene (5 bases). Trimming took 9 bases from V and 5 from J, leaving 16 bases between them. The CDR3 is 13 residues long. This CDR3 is CASQGREGTEAFF. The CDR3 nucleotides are TGTGCCAGTCAGGGCAGGGAGGGGACTGAAGCTTTCTTT.

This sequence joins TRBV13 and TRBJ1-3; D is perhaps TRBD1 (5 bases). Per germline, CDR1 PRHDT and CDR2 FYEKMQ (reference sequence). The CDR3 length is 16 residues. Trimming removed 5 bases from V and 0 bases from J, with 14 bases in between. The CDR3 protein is CASSLRTGVSGNTIYF. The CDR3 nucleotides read TGTGCCAGCAGCCTTAGGACGGGGGTCTCTGGAAACACCATATATTTT.

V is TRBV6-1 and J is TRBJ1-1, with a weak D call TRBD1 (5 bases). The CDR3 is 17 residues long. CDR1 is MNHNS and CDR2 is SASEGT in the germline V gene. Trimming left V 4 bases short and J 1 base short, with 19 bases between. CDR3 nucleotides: TGTGCCAGCAGTGCACGTACCTCGGGGGTTGGGAACACTGAAGCTTTCTTT. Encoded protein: CASSARTSGVGNTEAFF.

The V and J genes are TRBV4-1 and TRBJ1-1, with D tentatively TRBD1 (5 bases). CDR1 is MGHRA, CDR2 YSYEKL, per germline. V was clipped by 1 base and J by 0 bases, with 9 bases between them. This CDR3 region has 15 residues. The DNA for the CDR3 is TGCGCCAGCAGCCAAGGTGACAGCCTGAACACTGAAGCTTTCTTT. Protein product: CASSQGDSLNTEAFF.

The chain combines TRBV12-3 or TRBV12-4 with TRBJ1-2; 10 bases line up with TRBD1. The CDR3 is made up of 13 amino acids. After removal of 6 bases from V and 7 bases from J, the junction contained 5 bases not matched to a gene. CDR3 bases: TGTGCCAGCAGCCGCGGGACAGGGGTTGGCTACACCTTC. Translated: CASSRGTGVGYTF.

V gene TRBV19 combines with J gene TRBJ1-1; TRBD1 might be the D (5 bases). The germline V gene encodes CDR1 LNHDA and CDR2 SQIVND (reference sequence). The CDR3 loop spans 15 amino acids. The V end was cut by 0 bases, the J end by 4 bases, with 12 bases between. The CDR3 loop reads CASSIDAGTVTEAFF. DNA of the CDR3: TGTGCCAGTAGTATAGACGCGGGGACCGTCACTGAAGCTTTCTTT. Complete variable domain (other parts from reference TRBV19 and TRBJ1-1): DGGITQSPKYLFRKEGQNVTLSCEQNLNHDAMYWYRQDPGQGLRLIYYSQIVNDFQKGDIAEGYSVSREKKESFPLTVTSAQKNPTAFYLCASSIDAGTVTEAFFGQGTRLTVV.